The 9 T cell receptor beta chains below were found in one sample sequenced in a study of T cells in Graves' hyperthyroidism and ophthalmopathy. TCR beta CDR3 regions were amplified from RNA transcripts. The TCR CDR3 first-round RT-PCR relied on the HTBI primer set. One entry per CDR3 protein results from TCRdb running MiXCR on the multiplex PCR reads. In the table there are roughly 520,000 distinct CDR3 sequences, roughly 25% of which are singletons. The sample was blood. These receptors were taken from a young woman with Graves' ophthalmopathy.

The rearrangement links TRBV6-5 to TRBJ1-5; 7 nucleotides line up with TRBD1. The ends lost 2 bases at V and 4 bases at J; junction bases unmatched: 8. Germline CDR1 is MNHEY and CDR2 is SVGAGI. There are 16 residues in the CDR3. The CDR3 reads CASSYAGTEPNQPQHF. CDR3 in DNA: TGTGCCAGCAGTTACGCCGGGACAGAACCAAATCAGCCCCAGCATTTT.

For this clonotype: Being one base from a much bigger clone, this may be a read error. The chain has TRBV6-1 and TRBJ1-1; the match to TRBD1 covers 7 bases. V shed 6 bases and J 3 bases; nucleotides not matched to a gene: 13. The germline CDR1 and CDR2 sequences are MNHNS and SASEGT. This CDR3 is 16 amino acids long. CDR3 loop: CASRNRQGGGYTEAFF. The CDR3 DNA reads as TGTGCCAGCAGGAATCGACAGGGAGGTGGGTACACTGAAGCTTTCTTT.

The chain uses TRBV9 and TRBJ1-1; the D gene is possibly TRBD1 (5 bases). V lost 3 bases and J lost 11, with 23 bases in between. The CDR3 is made up of 15 amino acids. Germline CDR1 SGDLS, CDR2 YYNGEE. DNA for the CDR3: TGTGCCAGCAGCGCGGGGGGACGGATAAAATCAGAGGCTTTCTTT. Translated, it gives CASSAGGRIKSEAFF.

This clonotype was picked up a small number of times. The V and J genes are TRBV6-1 and TRBJ1-1, with D unresolved. Deletions cut 5 bases from V and 4 bases from J, with 20 bases between. Per the germline V gene, CDR1 is MNHNS and CDR2 is SASEGT. The CDR3 is 16 residues long. The CDR3 sequence: CASSLAGVRVATEAFF. The CDR3 DNA is TGTGCCAGCAGTCTCGCGGGAGTTCGGGTGGCCACTGAAGCTTTCTTT.

This clonotype occurred many times. This chain connects TRBV7-2 to TRBJ2-5, with 10 bases that match TRBD2. The J segment lost 5 bases and the V segment lost 1 base, leaving 10 bases of the junction unmatched. CDR1 is SGHTA and CDR2 is FQGNSA in the germline V gene. The length of the CDR3 is 17 residues. The CDR3 DNA reads as TGTGCCAGCAGCTTAGTAACAGCGGGGGGGTTTAGGGAGACCCAGTACTTC. Translated: CASSLVTAGGFRETQYF.

This clonotype showed up many times. The chain recombines TRBV19 with TRBJ2-7; D gene ambiguous. Trimming took 2 bases from V and 1 from J, leaving 6 bases between them. Germline lookup yields CDR1 LNHDA and CDR2 SQIVND (reference sequence). This CDR3 is 13 amino acids long. The CDR3 DNA reads TGTGCCAGTAGTATAACACAGTCCTACGAGCAGTACTTC. It translates to CASSITQSYEQYF.

Notes on this clonotype: A read error is possible here, since a much larger clone lies one base away. This chain links TRBV3-1 with TRBJ1-1, with D maybe TRBD1 (5 bases). Trimming removed 6 bases from V and 3 bases from J, with 17 bases in between. This CDR3 comprises 15 residues. Germline values: CDR1 LGHDT, CDR2 YNNKEL (reference sequence). CDR3 region: CASSCERGLYTEAFF. The CDR3 DNA follows: TGTGCCAGCAGTTGTGAACGGGGACTATACACTGAAGCTTTCTTT.

This clonotype has a count of ten or more. The chain carries TRBV10-1 and TRBJ1-5, with D perhaps TRBD1 (5 bases). This CDR3 is 19 amino acids long. With 0 bases removed from V and 1 base from J, the gap between germline ends came to 19 bases. Germline-derived CDR1 and CDR2 are WNHNN and SYGVQD (reference sequence). The CDR3 nucleotides read TGCGCCAGCAGTGAGTCGAAGGCAGGGATCGCCGTGAGCAATCAGCCCCAGCATTTT. Residues: CASSESKAGIAVSNQPQHF.

This clonotype was observed a few times. This sequence may be a read error, since a much larger clone differs from it by one base. The gene calls are TRBV14 and TRBJ2-2; 7 bases match TRBD1. CDR3 size: 14 residues. Per germline, CDR1 SGHDN and CDR2 FVKESK. This CDR3 is CASSPTGSTGKLFF. The CDR3 DNA follows: TGTGCCAGCAGCCCGACAGGGAGCACCGGGAAGCTGTTTTTT.